Sequencing of this T cell receptor (beta chain) was carried out in a study of blood T cell repertoires in COVID-19. Turning to the study itself: The origin of the acute and convalescent COVID-19 samples was the United States, Italy and Spain.

TCRdb keeps only in-frame clones here, not all; method: immunoSEQ multiplex PCR. This sample has 100,000 to 150,000 clones, with less than 85% found just once. Unmatched junction bases numbered 7, after V lost 0 bases and J lost 1 base. From germline, CDR1 is SGHRS and CDR2 YFSETQ. The length of the CDR3 is 17 residues. V and J are TRBV5-1 and TRBJ2-7; 10 bases are shared with TRBD2. Source material: peripheral blood. This clonotype originated in a woman older than 75 with acute or convalescent COVID-19. CDR3 DNA sequence: TGCGCCAGCAGCTTGGTAAAGGGGACTAGCGTTTCCTACGAGCAGTACTTC. This gives the protein CASSLVKGTSVSYEQYF.